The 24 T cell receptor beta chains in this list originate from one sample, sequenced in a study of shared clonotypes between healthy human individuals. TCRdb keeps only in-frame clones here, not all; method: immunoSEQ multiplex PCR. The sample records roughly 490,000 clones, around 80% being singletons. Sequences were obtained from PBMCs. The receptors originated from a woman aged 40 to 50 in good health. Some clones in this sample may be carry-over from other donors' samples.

CDR3 nucleotides: TGTGCCAGCAGCATTATGGGACTAAGGAGGTGGGAGCAGTACTTC. This codes for CASSIMGLRRWEQYF. This chain connects TRBV7-2 to TRBJ2-7; 7 nucleotides line up with TRBD2. Germline V CDR1 and CDR2: SGHTA, FQGNSA. The CDR3 has 15 amino acids. The V gene end was trimmed by 5 bases and the J gene end by 7 bases; junction bases not matched to a gene: 14.

CDR3 sequence: CASSLRTSGSGNTIYF. CDR3 coding DNA: TGTGCCAGCAGCTTAAGGACCTCAGGCTCTGGAAACACCATATATTTT. This chain joins TRBV7-9 and TRBJ1-3, with unresolved D. The CDR3 has 16 residues. Trimming removed 2 bases at V and 0 bases at J, with 11 bases between. The germline gives CDR1 SEHNR, CDR2 FQNEAQ (reference sequence).

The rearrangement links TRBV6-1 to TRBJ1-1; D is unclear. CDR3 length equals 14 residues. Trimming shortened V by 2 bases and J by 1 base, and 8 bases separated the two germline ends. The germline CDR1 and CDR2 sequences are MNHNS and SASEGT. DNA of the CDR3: TGTGCCAGCAGTGAAAAGGGAGGGAACACTGAAGCTTTCTTT. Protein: CASSEKGGNTEAFF.

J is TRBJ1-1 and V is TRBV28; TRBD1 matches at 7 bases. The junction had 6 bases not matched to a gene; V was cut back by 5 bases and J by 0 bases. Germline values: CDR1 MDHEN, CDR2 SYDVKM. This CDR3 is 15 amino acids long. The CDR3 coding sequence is TGTGCCAGCAGTCCCCCGACAGGGATGAACACTGAAGCTTTCTTT. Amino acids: CASSPPTGMNTEAFF.

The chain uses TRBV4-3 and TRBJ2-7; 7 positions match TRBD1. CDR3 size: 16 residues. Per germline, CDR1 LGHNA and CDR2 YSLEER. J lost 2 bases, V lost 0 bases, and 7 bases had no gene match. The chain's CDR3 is CASSQDLRGQTYEQYF. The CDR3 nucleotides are TGCGCCAGCAGCCAAGATTTGAGGGGGCAGACCTACGAGCAGTACTTC.

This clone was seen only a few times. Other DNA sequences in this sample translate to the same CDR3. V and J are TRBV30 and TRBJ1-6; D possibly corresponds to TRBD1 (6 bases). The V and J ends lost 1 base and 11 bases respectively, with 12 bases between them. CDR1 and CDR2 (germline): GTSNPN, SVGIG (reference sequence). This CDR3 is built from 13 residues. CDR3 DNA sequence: TGTGCCTGGAGTGAGGGGGAGGTGCCACCCCTCCACTTT. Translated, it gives CAWSEGEVPPLHF.

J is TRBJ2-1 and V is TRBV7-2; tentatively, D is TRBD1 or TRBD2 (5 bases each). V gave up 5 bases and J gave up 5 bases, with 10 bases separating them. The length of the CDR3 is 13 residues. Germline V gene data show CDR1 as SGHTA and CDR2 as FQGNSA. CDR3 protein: CASSGTRHNEQFF. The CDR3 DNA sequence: TGTGCCAGCAGCGGGACCCGTCACAATGAGCAGTTCTTC. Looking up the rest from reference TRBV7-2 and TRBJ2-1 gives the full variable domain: GAGVSQSPSNKVTEKGKDVELRCDPISGHTALYWYRQSLGQGLEFLIYFQGNSAPDKSGLPSDRFSAERTGGSVSTLTIQRTQQEDSAVYLCASSGTRHNEQFFGPGTRLTVL.

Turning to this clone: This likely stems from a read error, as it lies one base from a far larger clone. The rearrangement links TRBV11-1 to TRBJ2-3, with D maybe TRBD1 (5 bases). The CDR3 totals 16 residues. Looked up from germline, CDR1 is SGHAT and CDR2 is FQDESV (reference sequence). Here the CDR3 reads CASSQRARADTGTQYF. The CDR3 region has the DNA TGTGCCAGCAGCCAAAGGGCCAGGGCAGACACAGGTACGCAGTATTTT.

As DNA, the CDR3 is TGTGCCAGCAGTTTGGGGGGCATGAACACTGAAGCTTTCTTT. Its translation is CASSLGGMNTEAFF. This chain connects TRBV28 to TRBJ1-1, with a possible D match to TRBD1 (6 bases). V was cut by 3 bases and J by 0 bases, with 8 bases left in between. The germline V gene encodes CDR1 MDHEN and CDR2 SYDVKM. This CDR3 has 14 residues.

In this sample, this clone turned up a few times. The CDR3 DNA reads as TGCGCCAGCAGTGAGCGAGCGGGATACCCCCTGAATGAGCAGTTCTTC. It is translated as CASSERAGYPLNEQFF. The genes are TRBV10-1 and TRBJ2-1, with 7 bases identical to TRBD2. The CDR3 covers 16 residues. Germline V gene sequence: CDR1 WNHNN, CDR2 SYGVQD (reference sequence). V lost 2 bases, J lost 7 bases, and 11 bases stayed unmatched.

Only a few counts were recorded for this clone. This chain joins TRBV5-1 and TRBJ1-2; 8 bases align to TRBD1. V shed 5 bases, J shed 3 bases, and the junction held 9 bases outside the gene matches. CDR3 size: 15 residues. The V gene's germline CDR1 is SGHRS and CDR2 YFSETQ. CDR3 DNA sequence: TGCGCCAGCAGGATAGGGACAGGACTGGACTATGGCTACACCTTC. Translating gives CASRIGTGLDYGYTF.

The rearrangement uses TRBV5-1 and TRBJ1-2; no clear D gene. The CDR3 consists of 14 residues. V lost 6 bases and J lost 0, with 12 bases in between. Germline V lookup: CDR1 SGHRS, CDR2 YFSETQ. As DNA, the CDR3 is TGCGCCAGCACCGCCCAAGCGTCTAACTATGGCTACACCTTC. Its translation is CASTAQASNYGYTF.

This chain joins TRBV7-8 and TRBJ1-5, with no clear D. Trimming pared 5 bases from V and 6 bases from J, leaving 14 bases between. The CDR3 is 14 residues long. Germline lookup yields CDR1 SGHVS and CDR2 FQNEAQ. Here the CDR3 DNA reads TGTGCCAGCAGCCCTTTGTCGGGAAGTCAGCCCCAGCATTTT. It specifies CASSPLSGSQPQHF.

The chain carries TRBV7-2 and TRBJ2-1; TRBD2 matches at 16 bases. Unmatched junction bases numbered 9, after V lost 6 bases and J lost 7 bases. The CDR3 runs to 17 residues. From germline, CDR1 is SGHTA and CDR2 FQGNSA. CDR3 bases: TGTGCCAGCAGTCCCCAGGGACTAGCGGGAGGGTGGAATGAGCAGTTCTTC. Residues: CASSPQGLAGGWNEQFF.

Here the CDR3 DNA reads TGCGCCAGCAGGCGGACTAGCGGCTACAATGAGCAGTTCTTC. It specifies CASRRTSGYNEQFF. The J gene is TRBJ2-1, the V gene TRBV10-2; 10 bases agree with TRBD2. In germline, CDR1 is WSHSY, CDR2 SAAADI. V was pared by 6 bases and J by 3 bases, with 2 bases of the junction left unmatched. This CDR3 has 14 amino acids.

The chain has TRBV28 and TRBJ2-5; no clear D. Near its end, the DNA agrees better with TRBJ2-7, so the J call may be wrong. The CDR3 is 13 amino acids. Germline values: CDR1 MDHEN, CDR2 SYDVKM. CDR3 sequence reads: CASTLKGPYEQYF. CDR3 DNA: TGTGCCAGCACCCTAAAGGGTCCCTACGAGCAGTACTTC.

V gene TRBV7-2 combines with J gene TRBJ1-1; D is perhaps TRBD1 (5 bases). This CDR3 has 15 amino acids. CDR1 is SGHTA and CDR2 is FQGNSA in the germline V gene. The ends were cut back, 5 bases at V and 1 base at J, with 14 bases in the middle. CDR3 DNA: TGTGCCAGCAGCCTCAACGGGGGGGGGAACACTGAAGCTTTCTTT. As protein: CASSLNGGGNTEAFF.

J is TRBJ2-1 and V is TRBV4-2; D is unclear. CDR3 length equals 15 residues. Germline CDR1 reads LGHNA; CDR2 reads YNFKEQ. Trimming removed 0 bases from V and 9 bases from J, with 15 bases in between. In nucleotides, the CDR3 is TGTGCCAGCAGCCAAGATCCGCGGTGGTCGGGTGAGCAGTTCTTC. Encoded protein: CASSQDPRWSGEQFF.

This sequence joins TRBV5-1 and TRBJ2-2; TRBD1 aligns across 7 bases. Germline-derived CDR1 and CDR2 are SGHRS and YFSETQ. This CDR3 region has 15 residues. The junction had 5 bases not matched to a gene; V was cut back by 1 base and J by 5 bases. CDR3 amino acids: CASSLQGEQTGELFF. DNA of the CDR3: TGCGCCAGCAGCTTGCAGGGGGAGCAGACCGGGGAGCTGTTTTTT.

The DNA of the CDR3 is TGTGCCAGCACCCCTAGACCCACGGGGGCCAACGTCCTGACTTTC. It is translated as CASTPRPTGANVLTF. The chain combines TRBV27 with TRBJ2-6; D not resolved. There are 15 residues in the CDR3. V shed 7 bases and J shed 4 bases, with 14 bases lying between them. The germline CDR1 and CDR2 sequences are MNHEY and SMNVEV (reference sequence). Together with reference TRBV27 and TRBJ2-6, the CDR3 gives the full variable domain: EAQVTQNPRYLITVTGKKLTVTCSQNMNHEYMSWYRQDPGLGLRQIYYSMNVEVTDKGDVPEGYKVSRKEKRNFPLILESPSPNQTSLYFCASTPRPTGANVLTFGAGSRLTVL.

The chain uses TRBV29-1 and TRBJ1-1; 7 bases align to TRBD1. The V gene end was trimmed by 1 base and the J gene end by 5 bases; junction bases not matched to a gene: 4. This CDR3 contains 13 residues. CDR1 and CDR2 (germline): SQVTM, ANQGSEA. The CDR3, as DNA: TGCAGCGTTGAAGCCAGGGGGGGGACTGAAGCTTTCTTT. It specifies CSVEARGGTEAFF.

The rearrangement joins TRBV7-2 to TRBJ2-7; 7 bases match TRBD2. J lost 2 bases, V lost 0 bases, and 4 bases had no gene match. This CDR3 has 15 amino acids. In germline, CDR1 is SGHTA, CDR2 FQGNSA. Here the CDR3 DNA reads TGTGCCAGCAGCTTAGCCGGGGCGGGGGCCTACGAGCAGTACTTC. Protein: CASSLAGAGAYEQYF.

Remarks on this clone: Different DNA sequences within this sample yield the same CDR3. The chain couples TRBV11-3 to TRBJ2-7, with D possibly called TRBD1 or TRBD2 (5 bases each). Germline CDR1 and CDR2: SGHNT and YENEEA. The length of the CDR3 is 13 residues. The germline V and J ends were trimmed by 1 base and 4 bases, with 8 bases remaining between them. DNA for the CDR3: TGTGCCAGCAGCTTAGGTGGGGGATACGAGCAGTACTTC. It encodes CASSLGGGYEQYF.

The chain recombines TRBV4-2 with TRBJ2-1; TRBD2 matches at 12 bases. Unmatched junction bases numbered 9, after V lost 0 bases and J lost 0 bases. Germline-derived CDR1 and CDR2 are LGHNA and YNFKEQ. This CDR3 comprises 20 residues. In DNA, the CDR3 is TGTGCCAGCAGCCAAGATCTGGCTAGCGGGAGGGCGGGCTCCTACAATGAGCAGTTCTTC. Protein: CASSQDLASGRAGSYNEQFF.